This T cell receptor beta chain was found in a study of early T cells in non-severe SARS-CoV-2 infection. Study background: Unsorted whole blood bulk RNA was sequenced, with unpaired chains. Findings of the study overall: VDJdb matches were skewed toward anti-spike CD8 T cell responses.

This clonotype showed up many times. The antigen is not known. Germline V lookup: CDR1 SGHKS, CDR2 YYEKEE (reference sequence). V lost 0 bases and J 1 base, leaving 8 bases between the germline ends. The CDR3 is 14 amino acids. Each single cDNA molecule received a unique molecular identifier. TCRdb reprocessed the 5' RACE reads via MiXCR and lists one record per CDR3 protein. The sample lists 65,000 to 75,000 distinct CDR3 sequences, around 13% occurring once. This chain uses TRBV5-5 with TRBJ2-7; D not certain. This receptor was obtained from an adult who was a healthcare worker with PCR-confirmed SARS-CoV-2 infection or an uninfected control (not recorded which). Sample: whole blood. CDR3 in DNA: TGTGCCAGCAGCTTGGTTGCGTGGTCCTACGAGCAGTACTTC. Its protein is CASSLVAWSYEQYF.